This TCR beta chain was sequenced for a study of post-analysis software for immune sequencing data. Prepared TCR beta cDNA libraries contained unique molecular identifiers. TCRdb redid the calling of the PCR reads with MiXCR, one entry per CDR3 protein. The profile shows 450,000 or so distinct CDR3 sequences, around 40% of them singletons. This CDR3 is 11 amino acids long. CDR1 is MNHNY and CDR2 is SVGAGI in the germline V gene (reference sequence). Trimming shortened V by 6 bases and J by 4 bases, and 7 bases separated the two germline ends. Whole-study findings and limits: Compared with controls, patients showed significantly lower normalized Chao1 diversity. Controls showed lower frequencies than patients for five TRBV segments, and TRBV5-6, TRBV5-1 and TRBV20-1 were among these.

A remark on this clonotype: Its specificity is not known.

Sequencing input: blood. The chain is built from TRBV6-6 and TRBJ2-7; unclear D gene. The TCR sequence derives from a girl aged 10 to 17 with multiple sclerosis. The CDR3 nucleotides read TGTGCCAGCAGGACAAGGTACGAGCAGTACTTC. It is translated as CASRTRYEQYF.